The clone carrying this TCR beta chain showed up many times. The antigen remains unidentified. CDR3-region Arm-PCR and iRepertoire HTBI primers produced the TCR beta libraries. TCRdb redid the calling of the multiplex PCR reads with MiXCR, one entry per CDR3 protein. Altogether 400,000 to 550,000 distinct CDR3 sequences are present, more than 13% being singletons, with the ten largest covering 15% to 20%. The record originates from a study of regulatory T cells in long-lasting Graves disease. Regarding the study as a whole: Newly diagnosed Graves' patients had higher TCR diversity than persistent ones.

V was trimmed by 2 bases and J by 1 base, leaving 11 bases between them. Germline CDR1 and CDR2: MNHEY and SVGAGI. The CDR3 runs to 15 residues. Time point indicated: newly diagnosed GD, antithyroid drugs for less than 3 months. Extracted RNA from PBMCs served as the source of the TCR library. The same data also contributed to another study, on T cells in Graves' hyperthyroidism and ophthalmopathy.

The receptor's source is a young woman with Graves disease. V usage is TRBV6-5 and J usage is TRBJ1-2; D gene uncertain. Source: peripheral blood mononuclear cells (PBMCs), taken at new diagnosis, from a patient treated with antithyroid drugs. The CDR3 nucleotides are TGTGCCAGCAGTTACCTGGACCGAAGTAACTATGGCTACACCTTC. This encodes CASSYLDRSNYGYTF.